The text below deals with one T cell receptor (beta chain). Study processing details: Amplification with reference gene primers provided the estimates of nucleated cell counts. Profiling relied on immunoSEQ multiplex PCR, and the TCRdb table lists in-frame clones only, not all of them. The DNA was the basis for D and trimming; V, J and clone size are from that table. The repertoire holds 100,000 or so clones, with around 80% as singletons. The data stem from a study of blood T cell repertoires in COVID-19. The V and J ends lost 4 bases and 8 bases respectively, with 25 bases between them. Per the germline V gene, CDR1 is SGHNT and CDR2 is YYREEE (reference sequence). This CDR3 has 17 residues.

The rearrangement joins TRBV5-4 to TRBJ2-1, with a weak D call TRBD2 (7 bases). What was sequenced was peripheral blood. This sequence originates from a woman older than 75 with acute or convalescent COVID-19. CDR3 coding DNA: TGTGCCAGCAGCATCTCGGGCGGGAGAGGGGGATTTGATGAGCAGTTCTTC. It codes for CASSISGGRGGFDEQFF.